This is a list of T cell receptor beta chains from one sample in a study of T cell responses to AZD1222 COVID-19 vaccine. Here immunoSEQ multiplex PCR was the method, and the copy in TCRdb shows in-frame clones only, minus some. In the table there are under 200,000 clones, around 93% of which are singletons. The sample here was peripheral blood, taken on day 0 of AZD1222 vaccination. These receptors were collected from an adult in good health. Each CDR3 is given with its conserved first and last residue. D genes are given only for firm matches. Only some rows state a clone size, as once, few, many or a class for expanded clones.

v_call,clone_size,j_call,d_call,cdr3_nt,cdr3_aa
TRBV12-3/TRBV12-4,.,TRBJ1-1,.,TGTGCCAGCAGTAGAGAGAGGGCCACTGAAGCTTTCTTT,CASSRERATEAFF
TRBV19,.,TRBJ1-1,.,TGTGCCAGTAGTATCACAGGGAACACTGAAGCTTTCTTT,CASSITGNTEAFF
TRBV16,.,TRBJ1-1,.,TGTGCCAGCAGCCAATCGGGGGCGGGGGCTACTGAAGCTTTCTTT,CASSQSGAGATEAFF
TRBV9,.,TRBJ1-2,.,TGTGCCAGCAGCGTGGGCGACTCTAACTATGGCTACACCTTC,CASSVGDSNYGYTF
TRBV9,.,TRBJ1-1,.,TGTGCCAGCAGCGAAGGGACGGATACTGAAGCTTTCTTT,CASSEGTDTEAFF
TRBV20-1,once,TRBJ1-1,.,TGCAGTGTGGTGGGTAGGCCTGAAGCTTTCTTT,CSVVGRPEAFF
TRBV10-3,once,TRBJ1-5,.,TGTGCCATCAGTGAAAACAACGATCAGCCCCAGCATTTT,CAISENNDQPQHF
TRBV30,.,TRBJ2-1,.,TGTGCCGGTTCTTGGGCCTCCACTCCCTACAATGAGCAGTTCTTC,CAGSWASTPYNEQFF
TRBV28,few,TRBJ1-1,.,TGTGCCAGCAGTTTGGGTGCGGCAGGGATGAACACTGAAGCTTTCTTT,CASSLGAAGMNTEAFF
TRBV6-2/TRBV6-3,.,TRBJ1-6,.,TGTGCCAGCAGTTTAGCGTCCCTTTTCGGTTCACCCCTCCACTTT,CASSLASLFGSPLHF
TRBV27,.,TRBJ2-6,TRBD1,TGTGCCAGCAGCCCAGACAGGGGGCTTAGGGGGGCCAACGTCCTGACTTTC,CASSPDRGLRGANVLTF
TRBV18,.,TRBJ1-6,TRBD1,TGTGCCAGCCGACCGACAGGGGGCAATTCACCCCTCCACTTT,CASRPTGGNSPLHF
TRBV3-1/TRBV3-2,.,TRBJ1-4,.,TGTGCCAGCAGCCACGGAAATGAAAAACTGTTTTTT,CASSHGNEKLFF
TRBV5-6,.,TRBJ1-2,.,TGTGCCAGCAGTGTGGGCAGCTATGGCTACACCTTC,CASSVGSYGYTF
TRBV15,.,TRBJ1-6,.,TGTGCCACCAGCAGAGAAGGAAATTCACCCCTCCACTTT,CATSREGNSPLHF
TRBV14,.,TRBJ2-1,TRBD2,TGTGCCAGCAGCCAAGATCGGGCAGCGGGAGTTGCGTTCTTC,CASSQDRAAGVAFF
TRBV6-5,.,TRBJ1-6,.,TGTGCCAGCAGACCAGGGTACGGGGATTCACCCCTCCACTTT,CASRPGYGDSPLHF
TRBV28,.,TRBJ1-1,.,TGTGCCAGCAGTTTAGGTAAATTTACGGGGAACACTGAAGCTTTCTTT,CASSLGKFTGNTEAFF
TRBV3-1/TRBV3-2,.,TRBJ2-7,.,TGTGCCAGCAGCCAAGCTAGGGTGGGCGAGCAGTACTTC,CASSQARVGEQYF
TRBV5-1,.,TRBJ1-1,.,TGCGCCAGCAGCCCCGGGGGTGGGGGAGCGAACACTGAAGCTTTCTTT,CASSPGGGGANTEAFF
TRBV18,.,TRBJ1-6,.,TGTGCCAGCTCACCAAAGGAAAGCTCCTATAATTCACCCCTCCACTTT,CASSPKESSYNSPLHF
TRBV5-4,.,TRBJ2-3,TRBD2,TGTGCCAGCAGTCCCTGGACTAGCGGGGGAGACATTACGCAGTATTTT,CASSPWTSGGDITQYF
TRBV6-5,.,TRBJ1-3,.,TGTGCCAGCAGGAGGATCGGAGGGTCTGGAAACACCATATATTTT,CASRRIGGSGNTIYF
TRBV6-5,.,TRBJ1-3,.,TGTGCCAGCAGTTCACAGGCTGACTCTGGAAACACCATATATTTT,CASSSQADSGNTIYF
TRBV28,.,TRBJ1-1,.,TGTGCCAGCAGTTTCCTGGGGGCGGGAAGAACTGAAGCTTTCTTT,CASSFLGAGRTEAFF
TRBV7-2,.,TRBJ1-3,.,TGCGCCAGCAGCTTAGCAAACTCTGGAAACACCATATATTTT,CASSLANSGNTIYF
TRBV6-5,.,TRBJ2-2,TRBD1,TGTGCCAGCGGTTGGACAGGGAACACCGGGGAGCTGTTTTTT,CASGWTGNTGELFF
TRBV4-3,.,TRBJ1-3,TRBD1,TGCGCCAGCAGCTTAAATGGGGGACAGGGGGGAAACACCATATATTTT,CASSLNGGQGGNTIYF
TRBV6-5,.,TRBJ1-3,.,TGTGCCAGCACAGTTGCCGGTGGAAACACCATATATTTT,CASTVAGGNTIYF
TRBV6-5,.,TRBJ1-6,.,TGTGCCAGCGTAGGACTGATGTCCTATAATTCACCCCTCCACTTT,CASVGLMSYNSPLHF
TRBV6-5,.,TRBJ1-2,TRBD1,TGTGCCAGCAGTTACAACATTCCAGGGGGATTATATGGCTACACCTTC,CASSYNIPGGLYGYTF
TRBV19,.,TRBJ1-5,.,TGTGCCAGTAGTAGACAGTATAGCAATCAGCCCCAGCATTTT,CASSRQYSNQPQHF
TRBV3-1/TRBV3-2,.,TRBJ1-2,.,TGTGCCAGCAGCCAAGGGGAGGGGGATGGCTACACCTTC,CASSQGEGDGYTF
TRBV4-3,once,TRBJ2-7,TRBD1,TGCGCCAGCAGCCAAGGGACAGGGGACTACGAGCAGTACTTC,CASSQGTGDYEQYF
TRBV19,.,TRBJ2-7,TRBD2,TGTGCCAGTAGTATCGGGGGGGGGCTTTCGGGCTACGAGCAGTACTTC,CASSIGGGLSGYEQYF
TRBV30,few,TRBJ2-7,.,TGTGCCTGGGATTCCAGGGTCCACGAGCAGTACTTC,CAWDSRVHEQYF
TRBV5-1,.,TRBJ1-1,.,TGCGCCAGCAGCTTGGTACACAGGGTTGGGACTGAAGCTTTCTTT,CASSLVHRVGTEAFF
TRBV6-2/TRBV6-3,.,TRBJ1-1,TRBD1,TGTGCCAGCAGTTCGCGGACAGGGGGGACCACTGAAGCTTTCTTT,CASSSRTGGTTEAFF
TRBV19,.,TRBJ1-1,.,TGTGCCAGTAGTATAGGTCGGGGTTTCGAGAACACTGAAGCTTTCTTT,CASSIGRGFENTEAFF
TRBV27,.,TRBJ1-6,TRBD1,TGTGCCAGCAGTTTATTCGACAGGGCAGGTTCACCCCTCCACTTT,CASSLFDRAGSPLHF